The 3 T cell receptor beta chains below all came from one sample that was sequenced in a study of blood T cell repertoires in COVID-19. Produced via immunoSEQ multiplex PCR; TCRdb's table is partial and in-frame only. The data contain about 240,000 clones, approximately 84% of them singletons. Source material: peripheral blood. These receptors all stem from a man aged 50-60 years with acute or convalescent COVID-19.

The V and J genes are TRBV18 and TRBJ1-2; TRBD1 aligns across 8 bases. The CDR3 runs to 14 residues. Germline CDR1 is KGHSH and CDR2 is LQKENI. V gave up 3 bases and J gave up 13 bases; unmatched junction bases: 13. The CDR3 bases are TGTGCCAGCTCACCGAACCGGGACAGGCCGGGATGCACCTTC. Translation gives CASSPNRDRPGCTF.

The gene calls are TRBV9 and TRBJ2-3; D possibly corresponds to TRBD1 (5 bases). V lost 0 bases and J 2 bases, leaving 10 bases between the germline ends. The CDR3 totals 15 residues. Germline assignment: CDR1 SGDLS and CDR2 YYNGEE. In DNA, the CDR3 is TGTGCCAGCAGCGTAGAGGACATACCCACAGATACGCAGTATTTT. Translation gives CASSVEDIPTDTQYF. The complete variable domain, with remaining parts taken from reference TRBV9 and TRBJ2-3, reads DSGVTQTPKHLITATGQRVTLRCSPRSGDLSVYWYQQSLDQGLQFLIQYYNGEERAKGNILERFSAQQFPDLHSELNLSSLELGDSALYFCASSVEDIPTDTQYFGPGTRLTVL.

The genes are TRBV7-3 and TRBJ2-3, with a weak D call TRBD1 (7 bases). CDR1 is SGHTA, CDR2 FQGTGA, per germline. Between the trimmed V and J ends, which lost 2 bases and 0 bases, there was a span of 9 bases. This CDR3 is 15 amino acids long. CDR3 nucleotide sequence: TGTGCCAGCAGCTTAGCGGGACAGAGCACAGATACGCAGTATTTT. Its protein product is CASSLAGQSTDTQYF.